This T cell receptor beta chain appears in the sequencing data of a study of neurological immune-mediated disorders. The study, taken as a whole, reports: There was no clinical or MRI feature that showed an association with the multiple sclerosis repertoire cluster.

The sample holds many counts of this clonotype. Its matching antigen is unknown. Synthesis of cDNA was accomplished via 5'RACE employing 10-nucleotide random UMIs. TCRdb called the 5' RACE reads again in MiXCR, with one record for every CDR3 protein. Of roughly 70,000 distinct CDR3 sequences detected, 3.9% appear once; the ten largest clones hold approximately 1.2%. The junction had 4 bases not matched to a gene; V was cut back by 7 bases and J by 0 bases. Germline V gene sequence: CDR1 SNHLY, CDR2 FYNNEI. This CDR3 contains 14 residues. Source material: PBMCs. The TCR originated in a man aged 30 to 45 with multiple sclerosis. V gene TRBV2 combines with J gene TRBJ2-5, with 8 nucleotides matching TRBD1. In DNA form, the CDR3 reads TGTGCCAGCAATACAGGGGGATACCAAGAGACCCAGTACTTC. It codes for CASNTGGYQETQYF.